This is a list of T cell receptor delta chains from one sample in a study of gammadelta T cells in human blood. TCRdb redid the clone calls on the RT-PCR reads with CATT. This sample has 1,500 to 2,000 delta-chain clones; 6.5% occur once, and the top ten carry approximately 8.4%. Sequenced sample: non-Vgamma9Vdelta2 gamma-delta T cells from fetal blood. Source of these receptors: a human fetus. Each CDR3 is given with its conserved first and last residue. Only part of the rows carry a size: once, few, many, or a class if the clone is expanded.

>.|TRDV1
CALGEGRYLTAQLFF
>medium-sized|TRDV3
CASRRGYFPWDTRQMFF
>medium-sized|TRDV2
CACDCDWGAVLTAQLFF
>medium-sized|TRDV2
CACDTWGILSSWDTRQMFF
>large|TRAV29/DV5
CAASARNLGVLGDTAQLFF
>medium-sized|TRDV1
CALGERGYGTAQLFF
>medium-sized|TRDV1
CALGEGGISSWDTRQMFF
>medium-sized|TRDV2
CACDIVRGGSTDKLIF
>medium-sized|TRDV2
CACDPLYSQLGDTKTAQLFF
>medium-sized|TRAV29/DV5
CAASDLGGYTAQLFF
>.|TRAV38-2/DV8
CAYRSGGIRSWDTRQMFF
>medium-sized|TRAV29/DV5
CAASAGDKKSSWDTRQMFF